This T cell receptor beta chain originates from a study of liver allograft versus peripheral blood T cells. Study background: T cell receptor repertoires in transplanted livers were compared with those in recipients' peripheral blood.

CDR1 and CDR2 from the germline V gene are LNHNV and YYDKDF (reference sequence). The V end was cut by 5 bases, the J end by 4 bases, with 17 bases between. CDR3 length: 15 residues. In its sample, this clonotype ranks as large. TCRdb redid the calling of the reads with MiXCR, one entry per CDR3 protein. The sample records more than 3,500 distinct CDR3 sequences, approximately 16% being singletons. This sequence joins TRBV15 and TRBJ1-2; D gene uncertain. This TCR derives from a human patient who had a liver transplant. T cells may partly derive from the graft donor. The CDR3 spells CATSPVELGGYGYTF. CDR3 DNA: TGTGCCACCAGCCCCGTCGAGCTCGGCGGCTATGGCTACACCTTC.